The clone carrying this T cell receptor (beta chain) was recorded at least ten times. Its antigen is unidentified. TCRdb reprocessed the reads with MiXCR, giving one entry per CDR3 protein. The sample lists approximately 110,000 distinct CDR3 sequences, 10% occurring once. The data were taken from a study of T cell repertoires in cytomegalovirus infection. CDR1 and CDR2 from the germline V gene are SGHAT and FQNNGV. This CDR3 contains 13 residues. Between the trimmed V and J ends, which lost 0 bases and 4 bases, there was a span of 3 bases. The V and J genes are TRBV11-2 and TRBJ2-2; D is uncertain. The TCR was taken from a human donor in good health (CMV status not recorded). Some clones in this sample may be carry-over from other donors' samples. Sequenced: PBMCs, sequenced either directly or after in vitro stimulation (not recorded which). The CDR3 loop is CASSLDRTGELFF. The CDR3 DNA follows: TGTGCCAGCAGCTTAGATCGCACCGGGGAGCTGTTTTTT.